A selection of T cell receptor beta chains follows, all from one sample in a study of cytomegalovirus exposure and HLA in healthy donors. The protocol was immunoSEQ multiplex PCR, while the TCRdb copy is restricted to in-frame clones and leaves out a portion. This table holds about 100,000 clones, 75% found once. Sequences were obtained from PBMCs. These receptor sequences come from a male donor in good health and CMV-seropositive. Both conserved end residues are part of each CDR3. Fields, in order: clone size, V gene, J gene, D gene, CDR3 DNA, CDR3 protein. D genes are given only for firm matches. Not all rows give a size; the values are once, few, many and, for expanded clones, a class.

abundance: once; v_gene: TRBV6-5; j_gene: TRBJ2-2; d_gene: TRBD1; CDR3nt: TGTGCCAGCAGAAGACAGGGCCTGAACACCGGGGAGCTGTTTTTT; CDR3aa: CASRRQGLNTGELFF
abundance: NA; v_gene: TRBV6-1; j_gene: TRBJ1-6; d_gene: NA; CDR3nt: TGTGCCAGCGTCACACCGGGACATCATTCACCCCTCCACTTT; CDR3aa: CASVTPGHHSPLHF
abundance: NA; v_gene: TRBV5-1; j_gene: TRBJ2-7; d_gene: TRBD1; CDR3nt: TGCGCCAGCACCACCCAGGGACAGGCACTCGACGAGCAGTACTTC; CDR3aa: CASTTQGQALDEQYF
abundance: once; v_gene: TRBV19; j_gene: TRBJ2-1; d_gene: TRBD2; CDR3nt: TGTGCCAGTAGTATTAGGCGGGGGGGGAACAATGAGCAGTTCTTC; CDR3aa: CASSIRRGGNNEQFF
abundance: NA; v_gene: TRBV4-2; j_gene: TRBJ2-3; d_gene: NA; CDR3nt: TGTGCCAGCAGCCAAGTCCAACGAGTTAGCACAGATACGCAGTATTTT; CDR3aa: CASSQVQRVSTDTQYF
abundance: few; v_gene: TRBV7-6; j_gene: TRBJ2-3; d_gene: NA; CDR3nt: TGTGCCAGCAGCTTGGCGGCGGGGGCTAGCACAGATACGCAGTATTTT; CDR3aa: CASSLAAGASTDTQYF
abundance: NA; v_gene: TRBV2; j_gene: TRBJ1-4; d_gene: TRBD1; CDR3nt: TGTGCCAGCAGTTCCGGGACAGGGCTAGAAAAACTGTTTTTT; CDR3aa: CASSSGTGLEKLFF
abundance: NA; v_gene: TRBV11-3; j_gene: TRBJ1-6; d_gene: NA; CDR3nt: TGTGCCAGCAGCTTAGCGGGGGGGGGAAATTCACCCCTCCACTTT; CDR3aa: CASSLAGGGNSPLHF
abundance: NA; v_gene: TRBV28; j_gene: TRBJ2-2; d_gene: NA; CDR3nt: TGTGCCAGCACTCCCCCAGTCCCGAACGCCGGGGAGCTGTTTTTT; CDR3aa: CASTPPVPNAGELFF
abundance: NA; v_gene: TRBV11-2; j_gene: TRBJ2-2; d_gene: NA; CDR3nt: TGTGCCAGCAGCTTAGGTTCCGGAGCGAACACCGGGGAGCTGTTTTTT; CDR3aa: CASSLGSGANTGELFF
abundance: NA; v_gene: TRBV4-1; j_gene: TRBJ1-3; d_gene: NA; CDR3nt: TGCGCCAGCAGCCACCTGGGGCAGTACTCTGGAAACACCATATATTTT; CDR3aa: CASSHLGQYSGNTIYF
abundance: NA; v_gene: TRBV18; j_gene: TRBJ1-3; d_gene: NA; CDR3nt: TGTGCCAGCTCACCCCCCGCCGGGATCACTGGAAACACCATATATTTT; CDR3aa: CASSPPAGITGNTIYF
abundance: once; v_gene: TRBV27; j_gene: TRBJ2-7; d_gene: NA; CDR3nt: TGTGCCAGCAGTTTATCTCAGGGCGGCTACGAGCAGTACTTC; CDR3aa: CASSLSQGGYEQYF
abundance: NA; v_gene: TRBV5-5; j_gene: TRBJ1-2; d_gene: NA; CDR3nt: TGTGCCAGCAGCGCGACAGGACATACTAACTATGGCTACACCTTC; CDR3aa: CASSATGHTNYGYTF
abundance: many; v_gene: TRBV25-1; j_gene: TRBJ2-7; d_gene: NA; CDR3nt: TGTGCCAGCAGTGGGACCGGGACTCACTCCTACGAGCAGTACTTC; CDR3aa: CASSGTGTHSYEQYF
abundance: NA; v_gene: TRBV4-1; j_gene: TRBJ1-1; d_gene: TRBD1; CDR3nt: TGCGCCAGCAGCCAAGCGACAGGGTACGATACATTAACTGAAGCTTTCTTT; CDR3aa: CASSQATGYDTLTEAFF
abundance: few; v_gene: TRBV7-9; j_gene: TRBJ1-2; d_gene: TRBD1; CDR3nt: TGTGCCAGCAGCTTGGGGACAGGGGGCGTCTATGGCTACACCTTC; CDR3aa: CASSLGTGGVYGYTF
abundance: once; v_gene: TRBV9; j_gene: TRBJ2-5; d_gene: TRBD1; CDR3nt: TGTGCCAGCCAAAGGGGACAGCAAGAGACCCAGTACTTC; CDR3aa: CASQRGQQETQYF
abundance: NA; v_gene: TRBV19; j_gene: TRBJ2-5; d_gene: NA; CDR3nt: TGTGCCAGTAGTATCCCAGGGTACCAAGAGACCCAGTACTTC; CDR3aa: CASSIPGYQETQYF
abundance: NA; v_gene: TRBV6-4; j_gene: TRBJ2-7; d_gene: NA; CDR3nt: TGTGCCAGCAGTGAAGGGGCCGCGTCCTACGAGCAGTACTTC; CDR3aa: CASSEGAASYEQYF
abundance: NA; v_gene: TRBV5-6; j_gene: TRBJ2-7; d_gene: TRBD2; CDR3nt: TGTGCCAGCAGCCCCGTTGGGGCGGGGGGCTTCTCCTACGAGCAGTACTTC; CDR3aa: CASSPVGAGGFSYEQYF
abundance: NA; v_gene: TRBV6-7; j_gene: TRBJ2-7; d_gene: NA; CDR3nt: TGTGCCAGCAGTGACAGGTCCTACGAGCAGTACTTC; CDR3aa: CASSDRSYEQYF
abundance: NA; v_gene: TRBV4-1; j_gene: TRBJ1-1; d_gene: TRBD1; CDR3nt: TGCGCCAGCAGCCATCCAGGGGACAGACTTAACACTGAAGCTTTCTTT; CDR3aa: CASSHPGDRLNTEAFF
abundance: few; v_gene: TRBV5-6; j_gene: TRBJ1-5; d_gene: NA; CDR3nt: TGTGCCAGCAGCTTGGCCCCTACAGGGCTAAATCAGCCCCAGCATTTT; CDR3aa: CASSLAPTGLNQPQHF
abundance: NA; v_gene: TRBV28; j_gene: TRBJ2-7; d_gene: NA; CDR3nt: TGTGCCAGCAGTTTGGCGACGGGGCAGTACTTC; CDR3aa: CASSLATGQYF
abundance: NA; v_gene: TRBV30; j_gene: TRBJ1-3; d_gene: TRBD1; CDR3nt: TGTGCCTGGAGTGTAAGGGGGCCTGGAAACACCATATATTTT; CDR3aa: CAWSVRGPGNTIYF
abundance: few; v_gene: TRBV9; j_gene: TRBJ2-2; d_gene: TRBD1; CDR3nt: TGTGCCAGCAGCATGGGACAGGGGGCGAACACCGGGGAGCTGTTTTTT; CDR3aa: CASSMGQGANTGELFF
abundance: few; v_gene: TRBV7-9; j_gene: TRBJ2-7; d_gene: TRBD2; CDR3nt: TGTGCCAGCAGCTTAGTCGGGGGGGCCGCTGGGGAGCAGTACTTC; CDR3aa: CASSLVGGAAGEQYF
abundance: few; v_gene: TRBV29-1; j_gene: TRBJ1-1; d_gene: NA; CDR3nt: TGCAGCGTTGGGCTCAGGGGATCGGTGAACACTGAAGCTTTCTTT; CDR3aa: CSVGLRGSVNTEAFF
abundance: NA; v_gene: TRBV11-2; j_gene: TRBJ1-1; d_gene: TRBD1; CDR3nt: TGTGCCAGCGGCCGGGGGACAGTAATCGAAGCTTTCTTT; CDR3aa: CASGRGTVIEAFF
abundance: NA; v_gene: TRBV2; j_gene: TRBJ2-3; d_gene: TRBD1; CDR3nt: TGTGCCAGCAGACCTAGACAGGGATTATCCGATACGCAGTATTTT; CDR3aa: CASRPRQGLSDTQYF
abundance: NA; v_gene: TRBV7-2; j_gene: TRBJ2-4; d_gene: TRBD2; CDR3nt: TGTGCCAGCAGCTTAAGCGGGGGGGCCCACATTCAGTACTTC; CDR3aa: CASSLSGGAHIQYF
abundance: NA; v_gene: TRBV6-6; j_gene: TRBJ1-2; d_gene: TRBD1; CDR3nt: TGTGCCAGCATCGACAGGGGGAGCGGCTACACCTTC; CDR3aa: CASIDRGSGYTF
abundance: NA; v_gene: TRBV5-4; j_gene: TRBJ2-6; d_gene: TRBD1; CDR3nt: TGTGCCAGCAGCTCCCAGGGGGCTAGGGCCAACGTCCTGACTTTC; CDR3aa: CASSSQGARANVLTF
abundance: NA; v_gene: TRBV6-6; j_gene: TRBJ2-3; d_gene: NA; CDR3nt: TGTGCCAGCAACTATGGACAAAGCACAGATACGCAGTATTTT; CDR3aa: CASNYGQSTDTQYF
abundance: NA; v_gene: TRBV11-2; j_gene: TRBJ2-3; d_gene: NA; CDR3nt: TGTGCCAGCAGCTTAGTACAAGATACGCAGTATTTT; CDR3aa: CASSLVQDTQYF
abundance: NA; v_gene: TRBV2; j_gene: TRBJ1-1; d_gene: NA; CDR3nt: TGTGCCAGCAGTTTCGGACTCCGCACTGAAGCTTTCTTT; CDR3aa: CASSFGLRTEAFF
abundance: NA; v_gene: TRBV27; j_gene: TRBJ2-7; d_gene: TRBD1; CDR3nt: TGTGCCAGCAGTTTATTGGGACAGGGGTCTTACGAGCAGTACTTC; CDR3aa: CASSLLGQGSYEQYF
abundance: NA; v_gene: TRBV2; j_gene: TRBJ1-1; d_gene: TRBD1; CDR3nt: TGTGCCAGCGTCAGACAGGGCCTGAACACTGAAGCTTTCTTT; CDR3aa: CASVRQGLNTEAFF
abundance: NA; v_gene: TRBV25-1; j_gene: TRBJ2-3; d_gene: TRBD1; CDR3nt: TGTGCCAGCAGACAGGGGAGCACAGATACGCAGTATTTT; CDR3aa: CASRQGSTDTQYF
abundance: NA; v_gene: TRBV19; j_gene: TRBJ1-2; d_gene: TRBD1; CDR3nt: TGTGCCAGTAGTAAGGACAGGGAGGGTGGCTACACCTTC; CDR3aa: CASSKDREGGYTF
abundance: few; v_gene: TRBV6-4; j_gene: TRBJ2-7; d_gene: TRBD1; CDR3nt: TGTGCCAGCAGTATCGGACAGGGCTACGAGCAGTACTTC; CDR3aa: CASSIGQGYEQYF
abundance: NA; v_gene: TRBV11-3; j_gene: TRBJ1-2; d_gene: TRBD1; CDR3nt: TGTGCCAGCAGCACGCGGACAGGGAGGGATGGCTACACCTTC; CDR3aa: CASSTRTGRDGYTF
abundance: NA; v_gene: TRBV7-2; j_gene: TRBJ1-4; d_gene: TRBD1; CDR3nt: TGTGCCAGCAGCCAGCCGGGACAGGAGGAGAATGAAAAACTGTTTTTT; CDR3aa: CASSQPGQEENEKLFF
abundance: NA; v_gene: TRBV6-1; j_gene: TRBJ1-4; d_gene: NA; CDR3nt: TGTGCCAGCAGTGAGGAGCATGAAAAACTGTTTTTT; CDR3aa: CASSEEHEKLFF
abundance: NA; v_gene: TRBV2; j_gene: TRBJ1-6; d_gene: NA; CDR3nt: TGTGCCAGTCGGGGGGGGGTGACAGGACTAAATTCACCCCTCCACTTT; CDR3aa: CASRGGVTGLNSPLHF
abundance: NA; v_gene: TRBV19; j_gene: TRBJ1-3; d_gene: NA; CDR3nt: TGTGCCAGTAGTATGGGGAGGGGAAACACCATATATTTT; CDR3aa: CASSMGRGNTIYF
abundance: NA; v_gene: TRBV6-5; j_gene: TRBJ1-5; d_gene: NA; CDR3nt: TGTGCCAGCAGTTACGGGGGGAGGGGTCAGCCCCAGCATTTT; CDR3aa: CASSYGGRGQPQHF
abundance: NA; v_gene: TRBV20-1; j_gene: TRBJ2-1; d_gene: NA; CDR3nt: TGCAGTGCTACTCTTTACAATGAGCAGTTCTTC; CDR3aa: CSATLYNEQFF